Shown below are 21 T cell receptor beta chains from a single sample sequenced in a study of T-cell memory formation after mild COVID-19. TCRdb recomputed calls from the 5' RACE reads with MiXCR, one row per CDR3 protein. The table records about 180,000 distinct CDR3 sequences, approximately 17% of them present only once. The sequencing sample was made of PBMCs or a T cell subset sorted from them (not recorded which). These receptor sequences come from a man between 18 and 35 years old who had mild COVID-19 (a few samples of this study predate the infection). Cell type and time point are not known.

The CDR3 protein is CASSFRVGFSGGARNPNEQFF. The CDR3 nucleotides read TGTGCCAGCAGTTTTAGGGTCGGGTTTAGCGGGGGGGCCCGGAACCCCAATGAGCAGTTCTTC. J is TRBJ2-1 and V is TRBV12-3 or TRBV12-4; 11 nucleotides match TRBD2. Unmatched junction bases numbered 22, after V lost 3 bases and J lost 6 bases. This CDR3 spans 21 amino acids.

This clonotype has just a few counts. The chain carries TRBV28 and TRBJ2-7, with 7 bases aligning to TRBD2. From germline, CDR1 is MDHEN and CDR2 SYDVKM. This CDR3 is 12 amino acids long. With 8 bases clipped from V and 3 bases from J, the junction kept 4 bases outside the gene matches. The chain's CDR3 is CASSGGVYEQYV. DNA of the CDR3: TGTGCCAGCTCGGGGGGAGTCTACGAGCAGTACGTC.

This clonotype was seen more than once but under ten times. The V and J genes are TRBV6-5 and TRBJ2-7, with D tentatively TRBD1 (6 bases). The CDR3 length is 12 residues. V lost 6 bases to trimming and J lost 1 base, with 7 bases between them. The germline CDR1 and CDR2 sequences are MNHEY and SVGAGI. For the CDR3, the DNA is TGTGCCAGCAGAGGACAGTCCTACGAGCAGTACTTC. Amino acids: CASRGQSYEQYF.

The chain has TRBV3-1 and TRBJ2-7, with no clear D. V lost 1 base and J 6 bases, leaving 4 bases between the germline ends. The CDR3 extends over 11 amino acids. CDR1 is LGHDT and CDR2 is YNNKEL in the germline V gene (reference sequence). The DNA for the CDR3 is TGTGCCAGCAGCCAAGGGGGCGAGCAGTACGTC. Translation gives CASSQGGEQYV.

V gene TRBV10-3 combines with J gene TRBJ1-1; D call uncertain. V shed 0 bases and J shed 6 bases, with 11 bases lying between them. Germline CDR1 is ENHRY and CDR2 is SYGVKD. CDR3 length: 14 amino acids. The CDR3 here is CAISESKGVAEAFF. As DNA, the CDR3 is TGTGCCATCAGTGAGTCGAAAGGTGTCGCTGAAGCTTTCTTT.

This clonotype was seen only a few times. This chain connects TRBV12-3 or TRBV12-4 to TRBJ1-1, with 7 bases lining up with TRBD1. The J segment lost 5 bases and the V segment lost 6 bases, leaving 9 bases of the junction unmatched. The CDR3 runs to 14 residues. The CDR3 DNA reads TGTGCCAGCAGCACCCGGGACAGCCTAACTGAAGCTTTCTTT. Its protein is CASSTRDSLTEAFF.

The gene calls are TRBV2 and TRBJ2-7; D unclear. Germline V CDR1 and CDR2: SNHLY, FYNNEI. Trimming took 6 bases from V and 5 from J, leaving 11 bases between them. This CDR3 region has 12 residues. In nucleotides, the CDR3 is TGTGCCAGCAGATATGAGTCGAACGAGCAGTACTTC. Translated: CASRYESNEQYF.

CDR3 region: CASTLRGTSGAYQETQYF. CDR3 in DNA: TGTGCCAGCACCCTTAGAGGGACTAGCGGCGCGTACCAAGAGACCCAGTACTTC. The chain has TRBV7-2 and TRBJ2-5, with 11 bases identical to TRBD2. This CDR3 is 18 amino acids long. The ends lost 7 bases at V and 0 bases at J; junction bases unmatched: 13. Germline CDR1 and CDR2: SGHTA and FQGNSA.

The rearrangement links TRBV18 to TRBJ1-4; D is ambiguous. This CDR3 is built from 13 residues. Germline loops: CDR1 KGHSH, CDR2 LQKENI. V dropped 6 bases and J dropped 7 bases, with 12 bases sitting between them. CDR3 protein: CASSPRAVEKLFF. Written as DNA, the CDR3 is TGTGCCAGCTCGCCAAGGGCCGTTGAAAAACTGTTTTTT.

The rearrangement joins TRBV27 to TRBJ2-7; 10 bases map to TRBD1. In germline, CDR1 is MNHEY, CDR2 SMNVEV (reference sequence). The CDR3 is 15 amino acids. V lost 4 bases, J lost 6 bases, and 9 bases stayed unmatched. The CDR3 region has the DNA TGTGCCAGCAGTTCGTCCGGGACAGGGGTTTCCGAGCAGTACTTC. This codes for CASSSSGTGVSEQYF.

In its sample, this clonotype was seen a few times. The chain uses TRBV29-1 and TRBJ2-1, with D unresolved. Germline V gene lookup returns CDR1 SQVTM and CDR2 ANQGSEA. V dropped 5 bases and J dropped 9 bases, with 11 bases sitting between them. This CDR3 contains 11 residues. This chain's CDR3 is CSVRTPGEQFF. CDR3 bases: TGCAGCGTTAGGACCCCCGGTGAGCAGTTCTTC.

The chain is built from TRBV7-2 and TRBJ1-5, with TRBD1 as a possible D gene (5 bases). The CDR3 totals 15 residues. Germline CDR1 is SGHTA and CDR2 is FQGNSA. V was trimmed by 1 base and J by 6 bases, leaving 13 bases between them. This CDR3 reads CASSLESQVLQPQHF. The CDR3 DNA sequence: TGTGCCAGCAGCTTAGAGTCACAGGTCCTTCAGCCCCAGCATTTT.

V is TRBV5-4 and J is TRBJ2-7, with TRBD2 matching over 7 bases. Germline V CDR1 and CDR2: SGHNT, YYREEE (reference sequence). The CDR3 has 12 amino acids. The chain's CDR3 is CASSGRDYRMEV. The CDR3, as DNA: TGTGCCAGCAGCGGTAGGGACTACCGTATGGAAGTC.

Many counts were recorded for this clonotype. The genes are TRBV5-1 and TRBJ1-1; 8 nucleotides align to TRBD1. The CDR3 extends over 13 amino acids. The germline V gene encodes CDR1 SGHRS and CDR2 YFSETQ. J lost 4 bases, V lost 2 bases, and 1 base had no gene match. CDR3 in amino acids: CASSFQGATEAFF. DNA for the CDR3: TGCGCCAGCAGCTTCCAGGGGGCCACTGAAGCTTTCTTT. The whole variable domain, remainder taken from reference TRBV5-1 and TRBJ1-1, is KAGVTQTPRYLIKTRGQQVTLSCSPISGHRSVSWYQQTPGQGLQFLFEYFSETQRNKGNFPGRFSGRQFSNSRSEMNVSTLELGDSALYLCASSFQGATEAFFGQGTRLTVV.

This sequence joins TRBV18 and TRBJ2-4; weak D call: TRBD2 (6 bases). The ends were cut back, 0 bases at V and 8 bases at J, with 14 bases in the middle. The germline V gene has CDR1 KGHSH and CDR2 LQKENI. The CDR3 length is 15 residues. CDR3 protein: CASSPPAGRRDIQYF. The CDR3 coding sequence is TGTGCCAGCTCACCACCGGCGGGGAGACGCGACATTCAGTACTTC. The variable domain in full, with the rest retrieved from reference TRBV18 and TRBJ2-4, is NAGVMQNPRHLVRRRGQEARLRCSPMKGHSHVYWYRQLPEEGLKFMVYLQKENIIDESGMPKERFSAEFPKEGPSILRIQQVVRGDSAAYFCASSPPAGRRDIQYFGAGTRLSVL.

The V and J genes are TRBV5-6 and TRBJ1-5; D may be TRBD1 (5 bases). CDR3 length: 15 residues. Germline lookup yields CDR1 SGHDT and CDR2 YYEEEE. Deletions cut 3 bases from V and 5 bases from J, with 15 bases between. CDR3 sequence: CASSSREGQDQPQHF. CDR3 bases: TGTGCCAGCAGCTCCCGGGAGGGGCAGGATCAGCCCCAGCATTTT. Full variable domain (missing parts from reference TRBV5-6 and TRBJ1-5): DAGVTQSPTHLIKTRGQQVTLRCSPKSGHDTVSWYQQALGQGPQFIFQYYEEEERQRGNFPDRFSGHQFPNYSSELNVNALLLGDSALYLCASSSREGQDQPQHFGDGTRLSIL.

V and J are TRBV5-6 and TRBJ1-3; the D gene is possibly TRBD1 (6 bases). CDR1 SGHDT and CDR2 YYEEEE come from the germline V gene. Trimming took 3 bases from V and 4 from J, leaving 14 bases between them. The CDR3 totals 15 residues. The CDR3 DNA sequence: TGTGCCAGCAGCTCCGGCAGGGGCCGGGGAAACACCATATATTTT. Translation gives CASSSGRGRGNTIYF.

This clonotype was detected only once. The chain has TRBV19 and TRBJ2-7; D call uncertain. Germline V gene lookup returns CDR1 LNHDA and CDR2 SQIVND (reference sequence). Trimming removed 2 bases at V and 6 bases at J, with 8 bases between. The CDR3 loop spans 12 amino acids. The CDR3 nucleotides read TGTGCCAGTAGTATACTAGGACGCGAGCAGTACTTC. The encoded protein is CASSILGREQYF. The full variable domain, completed using reference TRBV19 and TRBJ2-7, is DGGITQSPKYLFRKEGQNVTLSCEQNLNHDAMYWYRQDPGQGLRLIYYSQIVNDFQKGDIAEGYSVSREKKESFPLTVTSAQKNPTAFYLCASSILGREQYFGPGTRLTVT.

The chain couples TRBV29-1 to TRBJ2-3; the match to TRBD2 covers 12 bases. The V and J ends lost 6 bases and 5 bases, in that order; junction bases with no gene match: 9. CDR1 and CDR2 from the germline V gene are SQVTM and ANQGSEA. The length of the CDR3 is 15 residues. CDR3 nucleotides: TGCAGCGTCGCCCCACTAGCGGGGGGCCTAGATACGCAGTATTTT. This gives the protein CSVAPLAGGLDTQYF.

The table lists this clonotype with a few counts. The genes are TRBV2 and TRBJ1-4; no clear D. This CDR3 region has 14 residues. CDR1 and CDR2 (germline): SNHLY, FYNNEI. Trimming took off 4 bases at V and 7 bases at J, with 13 bases between the two ends. CDR3 nucleotides: TGTGCCAGCAGTGGAGGGTCCCTGAGTGAAAAACTGTTTTTT. It specifies CASSGGSLSEKLFF.

The J gene is TRBJ2-5, the V gene TRBV20-1; the D gene is possibly TRBD2 (5 bases). This CDR3 region has 14 residues. V was cut by 3 bases and J by 2 bases, with 13 bases left in between. Germline assignment: CDR1 DFQATT and CDR2 SNEGSKA (reference sequence). The CDR3 DNA reads as TGCAGTGCTAGTAAACCGGGAACACAAGAGACCCAGTACTTC. This gives the protein CSASKPGTQETQYF.